This T cell receptor (beta chain) was sequenced for a study of OX40 agonist ivuxolimab in advanced cancers. Turning to the overall study: Ivuxolimab was an agonistic, fully human IgG2 monoclonal antibody directed against OX40 (CD134), a costimulatory receptor. Partial responses occurred in three dose-escalation patients: two with cutaneous melanoma and one with hepatocellular carcinoma. Prior anti-PD-1, anti-PD-L1 or anti-CTLA-4 therapy was permitted, and approximately 40% of dose-escalation patients had received checkpoint inhibitors. In the dose-escalation cohort, around four fifths of patients were male, and the mean age was approximately 60 years, with a range of roughly 20 to 79. The paper reports the monotherapy dose-escalation portion (N ≈ 52 patients) of the phase I ivuxolimab trial. Peripheral TCRbeta sequencing was intended to test whether TCR sequence diversity was altered and clonal T-cell expansion was caused by ivuxolimab. Intravenous ivuxolimab was administered to patients every 2 weeks at six dose levels: 0.01, 0.1, 0.3, 1.5, 3 and 10 mg/kg. Of the approximately 50 patients in dose escalation, 19 had hepatocellular carcinoma, about 15 had melanoma, 9 had renal cell carcinoma and 9 had head and neck cancer. Beyond this particular receptor, the publication reports: In partial responders in the 0.1-3.0 mg/kg groups, normalized peripheral clonal expansion was found to be among the lowest, especially among CD8+ T cells. Low levels of normalized T-cell clonal expansion were also seen in some patients who did not respond. At doses of 0.1 to 3.0 mg/kg, clonal expansion of both CD4+ and CD8+ T cells in blood was seen between baseline and week 6. Antigen specificity was not determined for the clonally expanded peripheral T cells. After ivuxolimab, CD8+ T cells had more expanded clones than CD4+ T cells on average.

The trial excluded patients who had a history of autoimmune disease or were on systemic immunosuppression. In every dose cohort, peripheral blood was drawn for TCR sequencing at baseline, cycle 4 day 1, and cycle 7 day 1. The samples were drawn from a first-in-human, open-label, multicenter phase I dose-escalation trial of ivuxolimab. The trial enrolled adults with locally advanced or metastatic head and neck squamous cell, hepatocellular, melanoma or renal cell carcinoma. Before TCR sequencing, CD4+ T cells and CD8+ T cells from peripheral blood were sorted into separate populations. V loses 1 base of germline sequence and J loses 0 bases, and the interval between the two ends is 13 bases. Via the germline V gene, CDR1 is SGHVS and CDR2 FNYEAQ. Measured from the cysteine to the phenylalanine, the CDR3 is 16 residues long. The sequence is cut down to CDR3 DNA, 48 bases in frame from base 1. Genomic DNA was isolated from the sorted cells so that the TCRbeta CDR3 region could be sequenced. The immunoSEQ Assay was used for sequencing of TCRbeta CDR3 regions. The clones in this table, taken by TCRdb from immuneACCESS, are in-frame only. Not every clone is retained; where verified, under half of the shortfall comes from an unresolved V gene, and the cause of the rest is unknown. In this sample the table shows under 75,000 clones, 80% to 95% of which occur a single time. The ten largest clones capture approximately 8% of the sample.

In the case of this clone: Its antigen remains unidentified. No qualities accompany the bases; no much larger clone lies one base away.

The rearrangement combines TRBV7-6 with TRBJ2-7; the D gene is possibly TRBD1, with 5 bases matching. This TCR was sampled from an adult with an advanced solid tumor such as melanoma, head and neck, liver or kidney cancer. Specimen: CD4+ or CD8+ T cells sorted from blood, collected in a trial of the OX40 agonist ivuxolimab. CDR3 protein: CASSLGQFESSYEQYF. The base sequence is TGTGCCAGCAGCTTAGGACAGTTCGAAAGCTCCTACGAGCAGTACTTC.